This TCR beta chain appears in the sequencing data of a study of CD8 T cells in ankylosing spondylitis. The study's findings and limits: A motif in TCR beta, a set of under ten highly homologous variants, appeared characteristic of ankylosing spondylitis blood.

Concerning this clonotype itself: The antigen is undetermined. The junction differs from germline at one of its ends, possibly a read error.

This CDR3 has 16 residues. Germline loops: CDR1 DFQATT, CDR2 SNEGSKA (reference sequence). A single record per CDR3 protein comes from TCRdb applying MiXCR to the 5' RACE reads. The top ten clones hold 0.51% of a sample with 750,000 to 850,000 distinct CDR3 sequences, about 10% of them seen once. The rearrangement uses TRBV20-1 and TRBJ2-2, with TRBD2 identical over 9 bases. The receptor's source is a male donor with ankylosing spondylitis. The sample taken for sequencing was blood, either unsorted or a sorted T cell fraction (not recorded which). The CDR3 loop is CCARGPSGANTGELFF. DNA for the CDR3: TGCTGTGCTAGAGGACCTAGCGGGGCGAACACCGGGGAGCTGTTTTTT.